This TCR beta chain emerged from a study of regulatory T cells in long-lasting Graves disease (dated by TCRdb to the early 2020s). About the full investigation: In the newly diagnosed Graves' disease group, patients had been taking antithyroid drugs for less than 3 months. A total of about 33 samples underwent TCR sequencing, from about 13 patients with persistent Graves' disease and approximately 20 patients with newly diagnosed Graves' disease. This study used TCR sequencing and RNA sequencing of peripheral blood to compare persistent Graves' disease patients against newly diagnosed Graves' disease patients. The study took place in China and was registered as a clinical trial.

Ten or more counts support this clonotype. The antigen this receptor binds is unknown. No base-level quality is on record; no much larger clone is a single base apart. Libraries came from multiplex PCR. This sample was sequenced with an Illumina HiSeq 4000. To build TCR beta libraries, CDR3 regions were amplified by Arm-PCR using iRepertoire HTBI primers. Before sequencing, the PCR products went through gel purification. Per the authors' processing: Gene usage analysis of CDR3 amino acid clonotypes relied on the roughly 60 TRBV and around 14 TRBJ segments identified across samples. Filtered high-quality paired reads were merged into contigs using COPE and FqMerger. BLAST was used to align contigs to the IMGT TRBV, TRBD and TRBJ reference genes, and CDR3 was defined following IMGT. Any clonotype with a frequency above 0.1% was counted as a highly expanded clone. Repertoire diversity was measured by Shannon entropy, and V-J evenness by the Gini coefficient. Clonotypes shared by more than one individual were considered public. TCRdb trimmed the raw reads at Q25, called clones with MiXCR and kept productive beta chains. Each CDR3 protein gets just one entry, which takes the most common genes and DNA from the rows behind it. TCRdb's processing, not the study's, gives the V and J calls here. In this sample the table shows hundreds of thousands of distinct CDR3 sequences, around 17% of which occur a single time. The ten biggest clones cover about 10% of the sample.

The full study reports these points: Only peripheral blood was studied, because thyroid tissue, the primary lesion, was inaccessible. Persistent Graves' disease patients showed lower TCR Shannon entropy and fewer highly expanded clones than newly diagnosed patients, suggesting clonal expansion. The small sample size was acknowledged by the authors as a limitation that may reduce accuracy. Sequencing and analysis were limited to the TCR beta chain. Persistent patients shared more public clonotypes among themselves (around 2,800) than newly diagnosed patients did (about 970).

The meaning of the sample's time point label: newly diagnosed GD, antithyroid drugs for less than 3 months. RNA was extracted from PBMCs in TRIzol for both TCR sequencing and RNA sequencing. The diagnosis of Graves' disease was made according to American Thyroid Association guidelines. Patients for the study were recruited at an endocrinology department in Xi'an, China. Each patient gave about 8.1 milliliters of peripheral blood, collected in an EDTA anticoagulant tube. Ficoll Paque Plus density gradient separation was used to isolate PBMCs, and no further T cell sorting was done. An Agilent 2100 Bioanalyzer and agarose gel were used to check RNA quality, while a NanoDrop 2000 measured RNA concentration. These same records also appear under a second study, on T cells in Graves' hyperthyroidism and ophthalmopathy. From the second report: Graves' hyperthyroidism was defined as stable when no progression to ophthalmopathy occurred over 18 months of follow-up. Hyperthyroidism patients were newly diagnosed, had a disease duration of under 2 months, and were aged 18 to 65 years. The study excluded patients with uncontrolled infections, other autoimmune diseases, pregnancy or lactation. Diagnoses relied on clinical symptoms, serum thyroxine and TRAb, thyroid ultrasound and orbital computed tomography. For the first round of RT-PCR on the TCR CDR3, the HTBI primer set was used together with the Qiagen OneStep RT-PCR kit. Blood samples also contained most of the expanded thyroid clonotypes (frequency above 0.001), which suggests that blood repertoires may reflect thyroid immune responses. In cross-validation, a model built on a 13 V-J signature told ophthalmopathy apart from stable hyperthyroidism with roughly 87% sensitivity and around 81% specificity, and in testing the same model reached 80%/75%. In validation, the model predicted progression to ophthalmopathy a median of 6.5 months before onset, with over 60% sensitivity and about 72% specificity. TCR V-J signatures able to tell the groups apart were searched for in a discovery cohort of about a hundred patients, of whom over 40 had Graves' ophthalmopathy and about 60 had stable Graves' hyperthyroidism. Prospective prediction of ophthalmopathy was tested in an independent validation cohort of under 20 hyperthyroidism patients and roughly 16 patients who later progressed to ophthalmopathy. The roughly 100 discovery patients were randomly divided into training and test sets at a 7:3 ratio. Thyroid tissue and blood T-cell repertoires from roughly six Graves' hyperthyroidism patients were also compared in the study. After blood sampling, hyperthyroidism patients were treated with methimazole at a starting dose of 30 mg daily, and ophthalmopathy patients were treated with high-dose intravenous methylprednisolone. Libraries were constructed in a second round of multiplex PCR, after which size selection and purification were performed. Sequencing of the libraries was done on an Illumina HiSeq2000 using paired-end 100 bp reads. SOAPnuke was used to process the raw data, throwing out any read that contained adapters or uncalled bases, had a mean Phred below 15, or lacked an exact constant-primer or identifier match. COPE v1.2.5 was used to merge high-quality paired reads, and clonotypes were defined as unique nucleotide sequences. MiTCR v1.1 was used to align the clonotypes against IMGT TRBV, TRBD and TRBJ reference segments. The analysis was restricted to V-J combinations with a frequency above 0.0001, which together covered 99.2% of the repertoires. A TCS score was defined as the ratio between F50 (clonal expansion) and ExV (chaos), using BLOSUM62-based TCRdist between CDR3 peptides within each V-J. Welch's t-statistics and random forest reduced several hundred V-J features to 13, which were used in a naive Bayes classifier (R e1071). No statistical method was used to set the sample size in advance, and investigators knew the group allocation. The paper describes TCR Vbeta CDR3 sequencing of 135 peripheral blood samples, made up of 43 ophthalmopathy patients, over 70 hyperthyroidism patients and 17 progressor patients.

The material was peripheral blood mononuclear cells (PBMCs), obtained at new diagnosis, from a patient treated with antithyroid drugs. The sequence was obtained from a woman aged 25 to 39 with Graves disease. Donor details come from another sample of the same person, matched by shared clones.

The CDR3 protein sequence reads: CAWGHRDRVGYEQYF. The bases are TGTGCCTGGGGTCACCGGGACAGGGTTGGTTACGAGCAGTACTTC. This receptor chain uses TRBV30 and TRBJ2-7; 9 central nucleotides agree with TRBD1. Germline trimming: 5 bases from V, 4 bases from J; junction bases outside gene matches: 12. From the cysteine up to the phenylalanine, the CDR3 has a length of 15 residues. Kept here is only the CDR3 DNA, which spans 45 bases and is read in frame from base 1. The CDR1 and CDR2 encoded by the germline V gene (reference sequence) are GTSNPN and SVGIG.